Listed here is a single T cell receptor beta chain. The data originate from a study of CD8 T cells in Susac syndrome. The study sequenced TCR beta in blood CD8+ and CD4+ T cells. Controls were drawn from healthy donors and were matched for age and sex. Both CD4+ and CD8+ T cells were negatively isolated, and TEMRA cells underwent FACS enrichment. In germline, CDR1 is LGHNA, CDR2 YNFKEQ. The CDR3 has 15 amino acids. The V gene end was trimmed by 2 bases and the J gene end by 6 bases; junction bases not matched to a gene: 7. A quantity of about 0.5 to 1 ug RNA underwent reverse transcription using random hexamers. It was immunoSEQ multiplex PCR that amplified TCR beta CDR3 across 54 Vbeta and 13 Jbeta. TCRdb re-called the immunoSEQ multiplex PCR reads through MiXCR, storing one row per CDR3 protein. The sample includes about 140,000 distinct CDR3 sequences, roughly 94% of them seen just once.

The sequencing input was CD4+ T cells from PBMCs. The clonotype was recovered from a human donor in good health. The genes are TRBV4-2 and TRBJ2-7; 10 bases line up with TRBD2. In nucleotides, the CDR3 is TGTGCCAGCAGCCAAAGGACTAGCGGAATAATCGAGCAGTACTTC. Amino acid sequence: CASSQRTSGIIEQYF.